This entry lists 14 T cell receptor beta chains sequenced from one sample in a study of blood T cell repertoires in COVID-19. Data came from immunoSEQ multiplex PCR; TCRdb stores just in-frame clones and leaves some out. The table includes more than 200,000 clones, roughly 86% detected once. Source material: peripheral blood. The receptors originated from a woman aged 60-75 years with COVID-19, enrolled during active disease.

The chain carries TRBV14 and TRBJ1-1; no firm D call. V shed 2 bases and J shed 1 base, with 8 bases lying between them. The germline CDR1 and CDR2 sequences are SGHDN and FVKESK. The CDR3 is made up of 14 amino acids. DNA of the CDR3: TGTGCCAGCAGCCAAACCGCGAGGAACACTGAAGCTTTCTTT. Translation gives CASSQTARNTEAFF.

Here the CDR3 DNA reads TGTGCCAGCAGTTTCCTGGACAGGCAAACTGAAGCTTTCTTT. Its translation is CASSFLDRQTEAFF. The V gene is TRBV28, the J gene TRBJ1-1; the match to TRBD1 covers 7 bases. Germline V gene data show CDR1 as MDHEN and CDR2 as SYDVKM. V dropped 3 bases and J dropped 5; count of bases not matched to a gene: 6. The CDR3 totals 14 residues.

The chain couples TRBV6-4 to TRBJ1-2, with D possibly being TRBD1 (5 bases). Germline V lookup: CDR1 MRHNA, CDR2 SNTAGT. Trimming removed 8 bases at V and 4 bases at J, with 14 bases between. The CDR3 is made up of 13 amino acids. This chain's CDR3 is CASSSSRGYGYTF. The CDR3, as DNA: TGTGCCAGCTCTTCGTCAAGGGGCTATGGCTACACCTTC.

V gene TRBV6-5 combines with J gene TRBJ1-6; TRBD1 might be the D (6 bases). The CDR3 consists of 13 residues. The V end lost 7 bases, the J end lost 10 bases, and 14 bases lay between the germline ends. CDR1 and CDR2 from the germline V gene are MNHEY and SVGAGI. The CDR3 reads CASTKGVSSPLHF. DNA of the CDR3: TGTGCCAGCACCAAGGGGGTCTCCTCACCCCTCCACTTT.

J is TRBJ1-5 and V is TRBV28; 8 bases map to TRBD1. CDR3 length equals 17 residues. Looked up from germline, CDR1 is MDHEN and CDR2 is SYDVKM. The trim removed 6 bases at V and 6 bases at J, leaving 16 bases unmatched. CDR3 DNA: TGTGCCAGCAGCACAACAGCAGGGGGCGCGTATGGTCAGCCCCAGCATTTT. Its protein is CASSTTAGGAYGQPQHF. The full variable domain, in which reference TRBV28 and TRBJ1-5 provide the parts outside the CDR3, is DVKVTQSSRYLVKRTGEKVFLECVQDMDHENMFWYRQDPGLGLRLIYFSYDVKMKEKGDIPEGYSVSREKKERFSLILESASTNQTSMYLCASSTTAGGAYGQPQHFGDGTRLSIL.

CDR3 loop: CASSYEPGNTIYF. The CDR3 DNA sequence: TGTGCCAGCAGCTATGAGCCTGGAAACACCATATATTTT. The rearrangement joins TRBV5-6 to TRBJ1-3; D ambiguous. Looked up from germline, CDR1 is SGHDT and CDR2 is YYEEEE. This CDR3 region has 13 residues. The ends were cut back, 3 bases at V and 2 bases at J, with 6 bases in the middle.

This clone was seen ten or more times. This chain connects TRBV10-3 to TRBJ2-6; the D gene is possibly TRBD2 (6 bases). V lost 6 bases and J lost 0, with 18 bases in between. CDR3 size: 18 residues. Looked up from germline, CDR1 is ENHRY and CDR2 is SYGVKD. The CDR3 sequence: CAISPTRDSVSGANVLTF. CDR3 coding DNA: TGTGCCATCAGCCCAACTCGGGACTCCGTCTCTGGGGCCAACGTCCTGACTTTC.

The chain recombines TRBV24-1 with TRBJ2-1; 10 nucleotides match TRBD2. With V trimmed by 3 bases and J by 0 bases, 1 base remained unmatched. The CDR3 has 16 amino acids. Germline V gives CDR1 KGHDR, CDR2 SFDVKD. The CDR3 is CATSDPSGSSYNEQFF. Here the CDR3 DNA reads TGTGCCACCAGTGATCCTAGCGGGAGCTCCTACAATGAGCAGTTCTTC.

The rearrangement joins TRBV3-1 (or the pseudogene TRBV3-2) to TRBJ1-6; 7 bases agree with TRBD1. V lost 1 base to trimming and J lost 10 bases; unmatched junction nucleotides: 16. CDR1 is LGHDT and CDR2 is YNNKEL in the germline V gene (reference sequence). The CDR3 has 18 residues. The CDR3: CASSQGLFRQGGRSPLHF. CDR3 DNA: TGTGCCAGCAGCCAAGGTCTCTTTCGACAGGGAGGCCGATCACCCCTCCACTTT.

The chain carries TRBV2 and TRBJ2-1, with TRBD2 identical over 15 bases. This CDR3 is built from 16 residues. Trimming cost V 5 bases and J 9 bases; bases outside gene matches: 8. Germline CDR1 reads SNHLY; CDR2 reads FYNNEI. CDR3 in amino acids: CASSRTSGRAKGEQFF. Here the CDR3 DNA reads TGTGCCAGCAGTAGGACTAGCGGGAGGGCCAAGGGTGAGCAGTTCTTC.

The V and J genes are TRBV9 and TRBJ2-3; 7 nucleotides agree with TRBD2. CDR1 and CDR2 (germline): SGDLS, YYNGEE. J gave up 2 bases and V 0 bases, and 18 bases lay outside the gene matches. CDR3 size: 20 residues. CDR3 in DNA: TGTGCCAGCAGCGTAGCTTCTGGATCAGGCGGGAGCGGACTCACAGATACGCAGTATTTT. Residues: CASSVASGSGGSGLTDTQYF.

V and J are TRBV24-1 and TRBJ1-2, with D tentatively TRBD1 (6 bases). Germline V gives CDR1 KGHDR, CDR2 SFDVKD. Deletions cut 4 bases from V and 8 bases from J, with 13 bases between. The CDR3 extends over 13 amino acids. CDR3: CATSETGFGGYTF. The CDR3 nucleotides read TGTGCCACCAGTGAAACAGGGTTCGGCGGCTACACCTTC.

The chain is built from TRBV19 and TRBJ2-7, with 13 bases matching TRBD2. The germline V gene has CDR1 LNHDA and CDR2 SQIVND (reference sequence). V was pared by 5 bases and J by 7 bases, with 11 bases of the junction left unmatched. The CDR3 has 16 amino acids. The CDR3 region is CASSPRTSGSALEQYF. CDR3 bases: TGTGCCAGTAGTCCGCGGACTAGCGGGAGCGCTTTGGAGCAGTACTTC.

This clone was seen only once. The rearrangement joins TRBV30 to TRBJ1-5, with unresolved D. Germline CDR1 GTSNPN, CDR2 SVGIG (reference sequence). Trimming stripped 0 bases from V and 0 bases from J, with 9 bases between. This CDR3 is built from 15 residues. The CDR3 sequence: CAWSVPPYSNQPQHF. In DNA form, the CDR3 reads TGTGCCTGGAGTGTACCTCCCTATAGCAATCAGCCCCAGCATTTT. The full variable domain, with the rest looked up from reference TRBV30 and TRBJ1-5, is SQTIHQWPATLVQPVGSPLSLECTVEGTSNPNLYWYRQAAGRGLQLLFYSVGIGQISSEVPQNLSASRPQDRQFILSSKKLLLSDSGFYLCAWSVPPYSNQPQHFGDGTRLSIL.